The source of this T cell receptor (beta chain) is a study of cytomegalovirus exposure and HLA in healthy donors. With respect to this clone: Antigen specificity is unknown.

Germline V lookup: CDR1 DFQATT, CDR2 SNEGSKA (reference sequence). The CDR3 is 11 residues long. Whole-study results and caveats: Whilst most TCR sequences proved rare, a subset of public TCRs occurred across many donors. Sequencing depth across donors, presence/absence analyses assumed, was roughly uniform.

Primers included in the PCR were 60 Vbeta and 13 Jbeta primers. How the authors handled the data: It was a later analysis that counted tens of millions of unique TCR beta chains, of which about 10 million were shared. Here immunoSEQ multiplex PCR was the method, and the copy in TCRdb shows in-frame clones only, minus some. V and J calls and clone size are as listed in that table; D and trimming were resolved from the DNA. The listing contains some 30,000 clones. This sequence was found in a man aged 35-49 years in good health and CMV-seronegative. The specimen sequenced was PBMCs. The rearrangement joins TRBV20-1 to TRBJ2-7; 7 bases line up with TRBD2. CDR3 nucleotide sequence: TGCAGACCTTCCGGGACTAACGAGCAGTACTTC. This codes for CRPSGTNEQYF.